In this sample, the clone carrying this TCR beta chain turned up once. The entry originates in a study of immune evolution from preneoplasia to lung adenocarcinoma. Study at large: HLA loss of heterozygosity: approximately 7.5% AIS, roughly 15% MIA, about 30% ADC, none AAH.

TCRdb's table, derived via immunoSEQ multiplex PCR, lists solely in-frame clones and lacks some. The sample holds 8,000 to 8,500 clones, around 83% seen once. CDR1 PRHDT and CDR2 FYEKMQ come from the germline V gene (reference sequence). CDR3 length equals 15 residues. Trimming removed 3 bases at V and 0 bases at J, with 9 bases between. The sequenced sample consisted of FFPE invasive lung adenocarcinoma tissue. The rearrangement uses TRBV13 and TRBJ2-1; D remains ambiguous. The TCR comes from a person aged 50 to 70 with lung adenocarcinoma. The CDR3 loop reads CASSFKGHSYNEQFF. The CDR3 nucleotides are TGTGCCAGCAGCTTTAAGGGCCACTCCTACAATGAGCAGTTCTTC.